This T cell receptor beta chain was observed in a study of CD8 T cells in Susac syndrome (dated by TCRdb to between 2017 and 2020). Background on the whole study: Of the Susac syndrome patients who were sequenced, under ten were in clinical remission while roughly six had clinically active disease. Susac syndrome patients were therapy-naive, on corticosteroids (some also receiving IVIg), or on IVIg alone at blood withdrawal. The study used repertoire sequencing to test whether antigen drove CD8+ T cell activation and differentiation in Susac syndrome. General study outcomes and caveats: In the CD4+ T cell repertoire of Susac syndrome patients, clonal expansion was not detected. The number of individuals in the TCR sequencing and HLA analysis was acknowledged as relatively small.

Per the germline V gene (reference sequence), SEHNR is the CDR1 and FQNEAQ is the CDR2. From the cysteine through the phenylalanine, the CDR3 covers 14 amino acids. Of all the DNA, just the CDR3 is kept, 42 bases in frame from base 1. Unmatched junction bases come to 1, with V trimmed by 1 base and J by 6 bases. This clonotype showed up just once. Its antigen specificity is not known. One base away there is no much larger clone; base qualities are not given. One read represents weak support. Peripheral blood CD8+ and CD4+ T cells from healthy donors, Susac syndrome patients and multiple sclerosis patients were profiled using high-throughput TCR beta sequencing. Susac syndrome patients met recently defined diagnostic criteria for definite or probable disease. Bulk CD8+ and CD4+ T cells were purified magnetically by negative isolation, whereas CD8+ TEMRA cells were enriched by FACS. Blood was collected in EDTA tubes and processed within 24 hours, with PBMCs isolated through density gradient centrifugation. PBMCs intended for TCR sequencing were frozen in liquid nitrogen and were later thawed in a 37 degrees C water bath. A purity of at least 90% was achieved for sorted or isolated CD4+, CD8+ and CD8+ TEMRA cells.

RNA was extracted with the RNeasy kit and about 0.5 to 1 ug was reverse transcribed using random hexamers. The immunoSEQ multiplex PCR assay, covering 54 Vbeta and 13 Jbeta segments, was used to amplify TCR beta CDR3 regions. PCR amplification bias was corrected using a synthetic template baseline for primer optimization and computational correction. Per the authors' processing: Only productive sequences were kept, with reads annotated to V, D and J genes according to IMGT and analyzed in immunoSEQ Analyzer. Clonality was computed as one minus Shannon entropy normalized by log2 of the number of productive unique sequences. For each patient and control, public and private clones were evaluated among the 100 most prevalent clones. Clones were defined as Susac-specific if absent from the healthy and MS cohorts, from some 1,000 published viral clones and from other ImmuneACCESS disease sequences. TCRdb passed the public sequencing reads through fastp at Q25 and MiXCR, retaining productive beta sequences. One record per CDR3 amino acid sequence lists the most common genes and DNA. These V and J calls are TCRdb output, not the study's own analysis. The sample profile shows 160,000 or so distinct CDR3 sequences; approximately 95% of them were found once. The ten largest clones represent approximately 0.17% of the sample.

The chain couples TRBV7-9 to TRBJ2-3; 10 bases in the junction line up with TRBD2. The receptor comes from a human donor with Susac syndrome. The sample consisted of CD4+ T cells from PBMCs. The DNA sequence reads TGTGCCAGCAGCTTAGGGACTAGCGGCGATACGCAGTATTTT. This codes for CASSLGTSGDTQYF.